The 21 T cell receptor beta chains below come from one sample, sequenced in a study of blood T cell repertoires in COVID-19. Data came from immunoSEQ multiplex PCR; TCRdb stores just in-frame clones and leaves some out. The sample includes 250,000 to 350,000 clones, roughly 88% of them seen just once. Sample: peripheral blood. These receptors were taken from a human donor with COVID-19, enrolled during active disease. The donor label of this sample is uncertain.

The chain links TRBV29-1 to TRBJ1-2; 9 bases are shared with TRBD1. V was pared by 2 bases and J by 3 bases, with 10 bases of the junction left unmatched. Per germline, CDR1 SQVTM and CDR2 ANQGSEA. The CDR3 contains 16 residues. DNA for the CDR3: TGCAGCGTTGAACCGGGACAGGGCGTCGGTGACTATGGCTACACCTTC. Translation gives CSVEPGQGVGDYGYTF.

This clone has only one observation. This chain uses TRBV30 with TRBJ1-6; 7 nucleotides agree with TRBD1. The J segment lost 7 bases and the V segment lost 0 bases, leaving 12 bases of the junction unmatched. This CDR3 is 17 amino acids long. Germline CDR1 GTSNPN, CDR2 SVGIG (reference sequence). CDR3 sequence reads: CAWSVRYGGTENSPLHF. CDR3 nucleotides: TGTGCCTGGAGTGTACGATATGGAGGGACAGAAAATTCACCCCTCCACTTT.

V and J are TRBV28 and TRBJ2-1, with 7 bases matching TRBD2. Germline CDR1 MDHEN, CDR2 SYDVKM. J lost 4 bases, V lost 5 bases, and 14 bases had no gene match. This CDR3 comprises 17 residues. The CDR3 protein is CASSLPWARGLYNEQFF. Here the CDR3 DNA reads TGTGCCAGCAGTCTCCCCTGGGCGCGGGGGTTATACAATGAGCAGTTCTTC.

V gene TRBV9 combines with J gene TRBJ2-5, with 8 bases identical to TRBD2. CDR1 SGDLS and CDR2 YYNGEE come from the germline V gene. The CDR3 contains 16 residues. With V trimmed by 3 bases and J by 5 bases, 12 bases remained unmatched. CDR3 nucleotide sequence: TGTGCCAGCAGCGGTGTGGGCGGGAGGAATGGGGAGACCCAGTACTTC. As protein: CASSGVGGRNGETQYF.

The chain has TRBV9 and TRBJ2-1; D ambiguous. V lost 4 bases and J 7 bases, leaving 21 bases between the germline ends. Germline V CDR1 and CDR2: SGDLS, YYNGEE. This CDR3 spans 16 amino acids. CDR3 DNA sequence: TGTGCCAGCAGCCTATCCGCGAGGCTTAGCTCTAATGAGCAGTTCTTC. Encoded protein: CASSLSARLSSNEQFF.

Written as DNA, the CDR3 is TGTGCCAGCAAATATCAGACTAGCGGGACATGGGCGCAGTTCTTC. Protein product: CASKYQTSGTWAQFF. The chain joins TRBV27 to TRBJ2-1, with 11 bases matching TRBD2. Trimming at V came to 7 bases and at J to 12 bases, leaving 14 bases not matched to a gene. The length of the CDR3 is 15 residues. Germline V gene data show CDR1 as MNHEY and CDR2 as SMNVEV (reference sequence).

V gene TRBV28 combines with J gene TRBJ2-3, with 8 bases lining up with TRBD2. Germline CDR1 reads MDHEN; CDR2 reads SYDVKM. The trim removed 6 bases at V and 0 bases at J, leaving 11 bases unmatched. CDR3 length: 17 amino acids. The CDR3 protein is CASSLRGGPPSTDTQYF. The CDR3 DNA follows: TGTGCCAGCAGCCTCCGGGGGGGGCCCCCTAGCACAGATACGCAGTATTTT.

This chain links TRBV14 with TRBJ2-5, with a possible D match to TRBD2 (5 bases). The CDR3 sequence is 14 residues long. Germline V gives CDR1 SGHDN, CDR2 FVKESK. Trimming removed 0 bases from V and 7 bases from J, with 12 bases in between. The CDR3 DNA is TGTGCCAGCAGCCAAGAGTTGGGGAGAGGGACCCAGTACTTC. Translating it yields CASSQELGRGTQYF.

V usage is TRBV7-2 and J usage is TRBJ2-7; 8 bases agree with TRBD2. The germline CDR1 and CDR2 sequences are SGHTA and FQGNSA. Losses at the gene ends were 1 base for V and 6 bases for J; bases not matched to a gene: 11. CDR3 size: 16 residues. CDR3 loop: CASSLGGAAGALEQYF. The CDR3 DNA is TGTGCCAGCAGCTTAGGGGGGGCAGCGGGAGCCCTCGAGCAGTACTTC.

The V gene is TRBV7-9, the J gene TRBJ1-1, with D unclear. With 5 bases removed from V and 3 bases from J, the gap between germline ends came to 7 bases. The CDR3 spans 12 residues. Germline CDR1 reads SEHNR; CDR2 reads FQNEAQ (reference sequence). The CDR3 spells CASSPRYTEAFF. CDR3 DNA sequence: TGTGCCAGCAGCCCCAGGTACACTGAAGCTTTCTTT.

Note on this clone: Compared with germline, one end of the junction differs, possibly owing to a read error. The chain links TRBV28 to TRBJ1-1; tentatively, D is TRBD1 (5 bases). This CDR3 region has 14 residues. Germline loops: CDR1 MDHEN, CDR2 SYDVKM. This chain's CDR3 is CASSSGGLKTEAFF. In DNA, the CDR3 is TGTGCCAGCAGTTCCGGGGGTCTGAAAACTGAAGCTTTCTTT.

This clone appeared a few times. The chain uses TRBV5-1 and TRBJ2-3; 7 bases are a match to TRBD1. This CDR3 region has 16 residues. Germline V CDR1 and CDR2: SGHRS, YFSETQ. V gave up 0 bases and J gave up 1 base; unmatched junction bases: 5. CDR3 residues: CASSLVPGGRTDTQYF. The CDR3 region has the DNA TGCGCCAGCAGCTTGGTGCCAGGGGGTCGCACAGATACGCAGTATTTT.

This clone was observed a single time. The rearrangement joins TRBV7-2 to TRBJ2-1; TRBD2 matches 8 bases. The CDR3 contains 15 residues. J lost 7 bases, V lost 0 bases, and 5 bases had no gene match. Germline values: CDR1 SGHTA, CDR2 FQGNSA. The CDR3: CASSLARTSWNEQFF. The DNA for the CDR3 is TGTGCCAGCAGCTTAGCTCGGACTAGCTGGAATGAGCAGTTCTTC.

The chain employs TRBV5-4 and TRBJ1-6; 7 nucleotides line up with TRBD1. The CDR3 covers 13 residues. Per the germline V gene, CDR1 is SGHNT and CDR2 is YYREEE (reference sequence). With V trimmed by 4 bases and J by 9 bases, 4 bases remained unmatched. CDR3 protein: CASSIYRGSPLHF. DNA of the CDR3: TGTGCCAGCAGCATTTACAGGGGTTCACCCCTCCACTTT.

This sequence joins TRBV28 and TRBJ1-5; possible D gene TRBD1, 5 bases. The V gene lost 6 bases and the J gene lost 10 bases, with 19 bases spanning the gap. CDR3 length equals 14 residues. Germline loops: CDR1 MDHEN, CDR2 SYDVKM. The DNA for the CDR3 is TGTGCCAGCAGACAGGACGGGCGGTTGAACCCCCAGCATTTT. Amino acid sequence: CASRQDGRLNPQHF.

This chain connects TRBV18 to TRBJ1-5, with D hard to call. Germline CDR1 KGHSH, CDR2 LQKENI. CDR3 length equals 13 residues. V gave up 2 bases and J gave up 5 bases, with 7 bases separating them. The CDR3 loop reads CASSPDGDQPQHF. CDR3 bases: TGTGCCAGCTCACCAGACGGAGATCAGCCCCAGCATTTT. Supplemented by reference TRBV18 and TRBJ1-5, the full variable domain reads NAGVMQNPRHLVRRRGQEARLRCSPMKGHSHVYWYRQLPEEGLKFMVYLQKENIIDESGMPKERFSAEFPKEGPSILRIQQVVRGDSAAYFCASSPDGDQPQHFGDGTRLSIL.

J is TRBJ1-5 and V is TRBV28; D may be TRBD1 (6 bases). Germline lookup yields CDR1 MDHEN and CDR2 SYDVKM. Trimming removed 8 bases from V and 4 bases from J, with 12 bases in between. This CDR3 is 13 amino acids long. The CDR3 region is CASLSGVNQPQHF. For the CDR3, the DNA is TGTGCCAGCCTCTCAGGGGTAAATCAGCCCCAGCATTTT.

The rearrangement uses TRBV9 and TRBJ1-1; weak D call: TRBD1 (6 bases). V dropped 0 bases and J dropped 2 bases, with 17 bases sitting between them. The CDR3 is 17 residues long. Germline V gives CDR1 SGDLS, CDR2 YYNGEE. DNA of the CDR3: TGTGCCAGCAGCGTAGTCCCCGGGGTGGGGGCAAACACTGAAGCTTTCTTT. This encodes CASSVVPGVGANTEAFF.

CDR3 sequence reads: CASSEGGRGYEQYF. The CDR3 bases are TGTGCCAGCAGTGAAGGTGGGAGAGGCTACGAGCAGTACTTC. The rearrangement joins TRBV6-1 to TRBJ2-7; possibly TRBD2 for D (5 bases). Germline loops: CDR1 MNHNS, CDR2 SASEGT. The CDR3 runs 14 residues. V was clipped by 1 base and J by 3 bases, with 10 bases between them.

This chain uses TRBV28 with TRBJ2-1; maybe TRBD1 (6 bases). In germline, CDR1 is MDHEN, CDR2 SYDVKM. The CDR3 spans 14 residues. V was shortened by 2 bases and J by 7 bases, with 12 bases between the two germline ends. CDR3 coding DNA: TGTGCCAGCAGTTTAAGGGGGAGTGGGAATGAGCAGTTCTTC. It translates to CASSLRGSGNEQFF.

This clone was counted a single time. The V and J genes are TRBV7-2 and TRBJ1-2; D is unresolved. V lost 1 base and J 7 bases, leaving 10 bases between the germline ends. The length of the CDR3 is 13 residues. Germline lookup yields CDR1 SGHTA and CDR2 FQGNSA. CDR3 DNA: TGTGCCAGCAGCTTAGGACACGCCGGTGGCTACACCTTC. This translates into CASSLGHAGGYTF. Full variable domain (outside the CDR3, taken from reference TRBV7-2 and TRBJ1-2): GAGVSQSPSNKVTEKGKDVELRCDPISGHTALYWYRQSLGQGLEFLIYFQGNSAPDKSGLPSDRFSAERTGGSVSTLTIQRTQQEDSAVYLCASSLGHAGGYTFGSGTRLTVV.